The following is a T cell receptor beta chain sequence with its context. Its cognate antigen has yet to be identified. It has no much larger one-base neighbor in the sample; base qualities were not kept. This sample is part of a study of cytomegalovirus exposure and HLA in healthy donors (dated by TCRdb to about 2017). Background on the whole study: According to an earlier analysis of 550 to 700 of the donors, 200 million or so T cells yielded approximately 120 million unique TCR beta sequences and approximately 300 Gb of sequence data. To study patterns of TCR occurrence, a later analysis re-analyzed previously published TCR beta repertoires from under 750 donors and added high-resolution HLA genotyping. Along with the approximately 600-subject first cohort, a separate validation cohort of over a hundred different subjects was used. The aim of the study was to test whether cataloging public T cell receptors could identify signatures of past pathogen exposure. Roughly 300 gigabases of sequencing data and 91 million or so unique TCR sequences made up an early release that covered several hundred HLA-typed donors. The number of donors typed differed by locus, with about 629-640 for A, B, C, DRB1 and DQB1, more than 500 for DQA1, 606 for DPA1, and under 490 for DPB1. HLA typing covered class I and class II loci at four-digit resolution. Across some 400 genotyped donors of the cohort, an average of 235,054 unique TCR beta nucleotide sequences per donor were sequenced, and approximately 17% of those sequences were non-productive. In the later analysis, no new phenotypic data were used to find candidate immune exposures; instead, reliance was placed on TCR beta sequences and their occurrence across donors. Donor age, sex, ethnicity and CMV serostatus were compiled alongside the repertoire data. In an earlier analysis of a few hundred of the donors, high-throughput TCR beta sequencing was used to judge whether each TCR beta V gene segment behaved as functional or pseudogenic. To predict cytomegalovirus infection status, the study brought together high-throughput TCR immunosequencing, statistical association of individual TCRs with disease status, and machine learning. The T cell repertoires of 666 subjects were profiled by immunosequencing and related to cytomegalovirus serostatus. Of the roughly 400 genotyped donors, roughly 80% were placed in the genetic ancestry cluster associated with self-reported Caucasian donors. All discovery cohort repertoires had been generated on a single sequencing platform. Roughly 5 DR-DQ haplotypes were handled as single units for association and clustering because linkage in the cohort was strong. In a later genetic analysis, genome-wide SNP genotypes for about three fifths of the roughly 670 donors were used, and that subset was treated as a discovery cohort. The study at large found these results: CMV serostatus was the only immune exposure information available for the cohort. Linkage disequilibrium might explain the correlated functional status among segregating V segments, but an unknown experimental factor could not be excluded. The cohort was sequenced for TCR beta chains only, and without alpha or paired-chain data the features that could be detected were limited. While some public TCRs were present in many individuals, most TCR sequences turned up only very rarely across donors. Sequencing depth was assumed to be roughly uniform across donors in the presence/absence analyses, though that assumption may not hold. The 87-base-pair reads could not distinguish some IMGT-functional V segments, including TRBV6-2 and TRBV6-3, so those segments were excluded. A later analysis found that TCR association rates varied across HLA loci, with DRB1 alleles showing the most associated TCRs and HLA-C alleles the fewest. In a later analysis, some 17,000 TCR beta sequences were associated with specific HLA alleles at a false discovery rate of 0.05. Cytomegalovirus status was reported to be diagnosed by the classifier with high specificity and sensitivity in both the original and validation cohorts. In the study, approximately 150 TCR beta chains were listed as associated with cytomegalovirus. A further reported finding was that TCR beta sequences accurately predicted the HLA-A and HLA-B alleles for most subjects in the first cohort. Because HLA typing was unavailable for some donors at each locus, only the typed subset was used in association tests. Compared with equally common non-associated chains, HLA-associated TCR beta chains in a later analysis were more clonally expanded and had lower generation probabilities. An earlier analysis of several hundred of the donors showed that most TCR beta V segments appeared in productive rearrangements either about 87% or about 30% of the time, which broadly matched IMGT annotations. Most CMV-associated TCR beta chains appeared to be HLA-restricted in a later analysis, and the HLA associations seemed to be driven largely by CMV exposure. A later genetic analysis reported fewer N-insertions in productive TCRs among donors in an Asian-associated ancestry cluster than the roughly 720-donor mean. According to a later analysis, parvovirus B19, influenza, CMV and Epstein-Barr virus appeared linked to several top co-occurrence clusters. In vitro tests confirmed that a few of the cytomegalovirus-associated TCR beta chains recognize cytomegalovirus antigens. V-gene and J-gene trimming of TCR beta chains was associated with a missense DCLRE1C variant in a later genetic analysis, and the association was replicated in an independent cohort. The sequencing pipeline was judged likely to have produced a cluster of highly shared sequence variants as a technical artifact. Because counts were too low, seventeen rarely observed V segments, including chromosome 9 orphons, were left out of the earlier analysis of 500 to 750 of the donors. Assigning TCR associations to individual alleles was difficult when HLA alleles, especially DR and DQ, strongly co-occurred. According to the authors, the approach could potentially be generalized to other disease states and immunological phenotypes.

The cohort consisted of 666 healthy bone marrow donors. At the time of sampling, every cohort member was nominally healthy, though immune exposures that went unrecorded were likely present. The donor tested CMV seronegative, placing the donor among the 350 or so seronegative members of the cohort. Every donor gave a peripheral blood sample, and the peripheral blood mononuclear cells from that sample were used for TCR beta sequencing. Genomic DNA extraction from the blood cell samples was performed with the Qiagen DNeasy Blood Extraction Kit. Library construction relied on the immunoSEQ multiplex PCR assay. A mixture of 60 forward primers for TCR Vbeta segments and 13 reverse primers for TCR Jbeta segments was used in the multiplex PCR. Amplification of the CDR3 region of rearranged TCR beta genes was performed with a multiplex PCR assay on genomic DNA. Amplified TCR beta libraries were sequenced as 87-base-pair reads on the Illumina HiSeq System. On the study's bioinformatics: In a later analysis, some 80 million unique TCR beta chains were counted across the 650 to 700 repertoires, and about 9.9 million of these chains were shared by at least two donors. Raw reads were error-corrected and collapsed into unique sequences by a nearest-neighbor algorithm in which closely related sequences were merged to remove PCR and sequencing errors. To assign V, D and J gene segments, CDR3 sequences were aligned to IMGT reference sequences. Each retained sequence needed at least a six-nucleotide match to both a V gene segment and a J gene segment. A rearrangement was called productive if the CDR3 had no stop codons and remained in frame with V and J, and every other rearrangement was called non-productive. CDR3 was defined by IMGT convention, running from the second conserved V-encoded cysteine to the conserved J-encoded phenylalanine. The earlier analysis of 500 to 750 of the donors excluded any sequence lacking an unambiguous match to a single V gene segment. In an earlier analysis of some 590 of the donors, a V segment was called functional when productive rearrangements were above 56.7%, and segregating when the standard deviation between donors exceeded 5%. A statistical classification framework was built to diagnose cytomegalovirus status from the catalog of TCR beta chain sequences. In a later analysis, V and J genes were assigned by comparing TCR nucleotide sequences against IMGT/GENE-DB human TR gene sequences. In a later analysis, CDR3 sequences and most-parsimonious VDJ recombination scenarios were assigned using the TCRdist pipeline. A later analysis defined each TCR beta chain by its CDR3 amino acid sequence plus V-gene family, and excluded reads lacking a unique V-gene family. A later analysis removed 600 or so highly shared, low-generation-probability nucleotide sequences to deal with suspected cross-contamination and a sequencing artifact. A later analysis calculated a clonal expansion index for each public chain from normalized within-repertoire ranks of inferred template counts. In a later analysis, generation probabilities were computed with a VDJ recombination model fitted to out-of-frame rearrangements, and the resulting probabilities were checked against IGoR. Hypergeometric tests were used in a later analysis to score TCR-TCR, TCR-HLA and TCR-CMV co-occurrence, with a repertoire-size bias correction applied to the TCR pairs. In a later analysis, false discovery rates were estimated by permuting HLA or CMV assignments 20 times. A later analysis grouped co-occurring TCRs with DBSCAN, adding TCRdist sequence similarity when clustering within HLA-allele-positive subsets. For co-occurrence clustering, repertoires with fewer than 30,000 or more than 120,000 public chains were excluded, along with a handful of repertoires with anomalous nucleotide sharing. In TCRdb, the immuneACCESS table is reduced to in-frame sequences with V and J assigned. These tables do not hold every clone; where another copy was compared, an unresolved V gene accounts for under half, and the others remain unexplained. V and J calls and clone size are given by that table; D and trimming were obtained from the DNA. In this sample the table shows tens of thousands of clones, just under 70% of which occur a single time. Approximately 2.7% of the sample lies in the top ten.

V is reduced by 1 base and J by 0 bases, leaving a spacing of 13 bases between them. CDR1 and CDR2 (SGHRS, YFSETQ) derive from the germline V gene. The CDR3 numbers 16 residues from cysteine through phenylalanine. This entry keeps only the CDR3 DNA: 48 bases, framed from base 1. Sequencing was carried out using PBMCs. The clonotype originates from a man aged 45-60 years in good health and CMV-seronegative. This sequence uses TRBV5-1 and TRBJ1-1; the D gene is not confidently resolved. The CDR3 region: CASSLHRGLLNTEAFF. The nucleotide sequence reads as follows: TGCGCCAGCAGCTTGCACCGGGGTCTCCTGAACACTGAAGCTTTCTTT.